Here is one T cell receptor beta chain with its context. This clone's antigen is unknown. The record has no base qualities; no much larger clone is one base away. V loses 3 bases of germline sequence and J loses 8 bases, and the interval between the two ends is 16 bases. The germline V gene yields SGDLS for CDR1 and YYNGEE for CDR2. Taken from cysteine to phenylalanine, the CDR3 has 14 residues. Just the 42-base CDR3 DNA is kept, in frame starting at base 1. Whole blood was collected in K2EDTA tubes by collaborating institutions according to the institutions' own protocols. Collaborator samples were shipped for TCRbeta analysis as frozen whole blood, isolated PBMCs, or DNA extracted from either sample type. The sample belongs to a study of blood T cell repertoires in COVID-19 (TCRdb year 2020). At the level of the whole study: The collaborator samples originated in the United States, Italy and Spain and spanned the acute and convalescent phases of COVID-19. Where available, HLA class I and class II types were obtained from metadata supplied by the sample provider rather than from assay-based typing. The repertoires were released in a freely available public database meant as a resource for research on the immune response to SARS-CoV-2. The dataset comprised deeply sampled blood TCRbeta repertoires from subjects exposed to, actively infected with, or recovered from COVID-19. Sample metadata almost always included a de-identified subject ID, COVID-19 status, age in years and sex. The material from the prospective study consisted of cDNA or gDNA derived from T cells, B-cell-depleted T cells, or PBMCs. The samples were drawn from the first 160 participants of the ongoing ImmuneRACE study and from 1,254 subjects provided by 6 global collaborators.

TCRbeta CDR3 regions were amplified from genomic DNA by means of the immunoSEQ Assay, a bias-controlled multiplex PCR. The study's processing was this. Nucleated cell counts per sample were estimated from amplification of reference gene primers within the assay. Sequence reads were collapsed and filtered to measure the absolute abundance of every unique TCRbeta CDR3 rearrangement. For each sample, productive Simpson clonality was calculated as the square root of Simpson's diversity index across productive rearrangements. TCRdb took over this immuneACCESS table, retaining in-frame rearrangements with V and J assigned. Such tables are incomplete; in checked studies, under half of the missing clones stem from an unresolved V gene, and the remainder is unexplained. D and trimming come from the DNA, and the V and J calls and clone size come from that table. In all, the sample holds tens of thousands of clones, and around 84% of those were seen once. The ten largest clones capture under 8% of the sample.

Points the paper makes about the study in general: How much clinical and demographic metadata was included differed by source and by participant, and the metadata was provided uncurated.

The sequenced material came from peripheral blood. The clonotype originates from a man aged 50-59 years with active COVID-19. The chain uses TRBV9 and TRBJ2-3; TRBD1 might be the D gene, on 5 matching bases. The DNA sequence reads TGTGCCAGCAGCGCCGCAGGGTCCGTGGGTACGCAGTATTTT. This gives the protein CASSAAGSVGTQYF.